This passage covers 32 T cell receptor beta chains from one sample sequenced in a study of PD-L1 blockade in urothelial cancer. TCRdb's copy holds only in-frame clones and misses some; the assay was immunoSEQ multiplex PCR. The sample lists more than 65,000 clones, 75% to 90% seen once, with 5% to 6% in the top ten. This sample comprised PBMCs, obtained around atezolizumab (anti-PD-L1) treatment. Receptor source: a woman between 65 and 79 years old with urothelial cancer.

The V call is TRBV6-6, the J call TRBJ1-6; 11 bases fit TRBD1. This CDR3 has 16 residues. Germline assignment: CDR1 MNHNY and CDR2 SVGAGI (reference sequence). V lost 0 bases, J lost 6 bases, and 1 base stayed unmatched. The CDR3 coding sequence is TGTGCCAGCAGTTACTCTGGGACAGGGGGTAATTCACCCCTCCACTTT. Translated: CASSYSGTGGNSPLHF.

Points on this clone: One junction end disagrees with the germline gene, perhaps due to a read error. This rearrangement joins TRBV11-2 to TRBJ2-1; D call uncertain. Per germline, CDR1 SGHAT and CDR2 FQNNGV. This CDR3 is 14 amino acids long. The CDR3 is CASSLDSSRNGQFF. The CDR3 DNA reads as TGTGCCAGCAGCTTAGATTCTTCTAGGAATGGGCAGTTCTTC.

The chain joins TRBV5-5 to TRBJ1-1; 7 bases map to TRBD1. The CDR3 extends over 15 amino acids. From germline, CDR1 is SGHKS and CDR2 YYEKEE (reference sequence). The J segment lost 3 bases and the V segment lost 2 bases, leaving 7 bases of the junction unmatched. CDR3 loop: CASSLRTGIYTEAFF. The CDR3 bases are TGTGCCAGCAGCTTACGGACAGGAATTTACACTGAAGCTTTCTTT.

This clone was seen once. The chain carries TRBV9 and TRBJ2-1, with D tentatively TRBD2 (7 bases). This CDR3 has 15 amino acids. CDR1 SGDLS and CDR2 YYNGEE come from the germline V gene. Between the trimmed V and J ends, which lost 0 bases and 7 bases, there was a span of 14 bases. The CDR3 coding sequence is TGTGCCAGCAGCGTAGGGTGGGGGGGCCCGAATGAGCAGTTCTTC. This gives the protein CASSVGWGGPNEQFF.

This chain uses TRBV2 with TRBJ2-3, with 7 bases fitting TRBD2. Germline CDR1 reads SNHLY; CDR2 reads FYNNEI. The CDR3 totals 18 residues. V gave up 3 bases and J gave up 0 bases; unmatched junction bases: 12. The chain's CDR3 is CASSESTSSGRSTDTQYF. CDR3 coding DNA: TGTGCCAGCAGTGAGAGCACCTCTAGCGGCCGAAGCACAGATACGCAGTATTTT.

J is TRBJ1-1 and V is TRBV10-1; D not resolved. Looked up from germline, CDR1 is WNHNN and CDR2 is SYGVQD (reference sequence). The CDR3 totals 12 residues. Trimming cost V 4 bases and J 5 bases, with 8 bases left between them. CDR3 DNA sequence: TGCGCCAGCAGTGCCTCGGGAACTGAAGCTTTCTTT. Amino acids: CASSASGTEAFF.

The chain carries TRBV7-8 and TRBJ2-7; the D gene is possibly TRBD1 (5 bases). In germline, CDR1 is SGHVS, CDR2 FQNEAQ. The V and J ends lost 0 bases and 5 bases respectively, with 14 bases between them. The CDR3 extends over 15 amino acids. CDR3 loop: CASSLARQGLHEQYF. The CDR3 DNA reads as TGTGCCAGCAGCTTAGCGCGGCAGGGTCTGCACGAGCAGTACTTC.

The V call is TRBV7-2, the J call TRBJ2-7; 9 bases fit TRBD2. This CDR3 has 18 amino acids. Trimming removed 5 bases from V and 2 bases from J; junction bases left unmatched: 16. Germline loops: CDR1 SGHTA, CDR2 FQGNSA. Written as DNA, the CDR3 is TGTGCCAGCAGCCCGGTTCCCCTAGCGGGGTTTCGACCCTACGAGCAGTACTTC. Its protein product is CASSPVPLAGFRPYEQYF.

The V gene is TRBV28, the J gene TRBJ2-7; the match to TRBD2 covers 9 bases. CDR3 size: 14 residues. With V trimmed by 8 bases and J by 0 bases, 5 bases remained unmatched. The germline CDR1 and CDR2 sequences are MDHEN and SYDVKM. CDR3 sequence reads: CASGYSGSSYEQYF. The CDR3 region has the DNA TGTGCCAGCGGATATAGCGGGAGCTCCTACGAGCAGTACTTC.

This clone was seen once. The J gene is TRBJ1-4, the V gene TRBV9; D call uncertain. Germline CDR1 is SGDLS and CDR2 is YYNGEE. The CDR3 has 14 residues. With 3 bases removed from V and 4 bases from J, the gap between germline ends came to 10 bases. CDR3 DNA: TGTGCCAGCAGCGCACTAGGGTTTAATGAAAAACTGTTTTTT. Its protein product is CASSALGFNEKLFF.

The gene calls are TRBV7-3 and TRBJ2-5; 8 nucleotides align to TRBD2. This CDR3 is 13 amino acids long. Trimming took 2 bases from V and 4 from J; bases not matched to a gene: 0. From germline, CDR1 is SGHTA and CDR2 FQGTGA. CDR3 sequence reads: CASSLAGGETQYF. The CDR3 DNA follows: TGTGCCAGCAGCTTAGCGGGAGGAGAGACCCAGTACTTC. The entire variable domain, with the rest obtained from reference TRBV7-3 and TRBJ2-5, is as follows: GAGVSQTPSNKVTEKGKYVELRCDPISGHTALYWYRQSLGQGPEFLIYFQGTGAADDSGLPNDRFFAVRPEGSVSTLKIQRTERGDSAVYLCASSLAGGETQYFGPGTRLLVL.

Here the CDR3 DNA reads TGTGCCAGCAGCTTAGCAGACAATGAGCAGTTCTTC. Amino acids: CASSLADNEQFF. This chain joins TRBV11-3 and TRBJ2-1; no clear D. This CDR3 contains 12 residues. V was cut by 1 base and J by 5 bases, with 3 bases left in between. The germline gives CDR1 SGHNT, CDR2 YENEEA.

This chain uses TRBV6-6 with TRBJ2-7; weak D call: TRBD2 (7 bases). Per the germline V gene, CDR1 is MNHNY and CDR2 is SVGAGI (reference sequence). This CDR3 region has 12 residues. CDR3 sequence: CAGGPNSYEQYF. DNA of the CDR3: TGTGCGGGGGGGCCAAATTCCTACGAGCAGTACTTC.

The gene calls are TRBV19 and TRBJ1-1; D gene uncertain. This CDR3 has 13 amino acids. With 6 bases removed from V and 2 bases from J, the gap between germline ends came to 10 bases. The V gene's germline CDR1 is LNHDA and CDR2 SQIVND (reference sequence). The CDR3 DNA is TGTGCCAGTAGAATGGAGGGAAACACTGAAGCTTTCTTT. Translation: CASRMEGNTEAFF.

The chain combines TRBV7-9 with TRBJ2-1; 9 bases line up with TRBD2. J gave up 4 bases and V 0 bases, and 10 bases lay outside the gene matches. CDR1 and CDR2 from the germline V gene are SEHNR and FQNEAQ (reference sequence). The CDR3 totals 18 residues. The CDR3 DNA reads as TGTGCCAGCAGCTTAGCACCCCAGACTAGCGGCCTATACAATGAGCAGTTCTTC. This translates into CASSLAPQTSGLYNEQFF.

The chain links TRBV11-2 to TRBJ2-7; 8 nucleotides align to TRBD1. With 2 bases clipped from V and 6 bases from J, the junction kept 9 bases outside the gene matches. CDR3 length equals 15 residues. Germline loops: CDR1 SGHAT, CDR2 FQNNGV. The CDR3 region is CASSLRSRGRGEQYF. DNA for the CDR3: TGTGCCAGCAGCTTACGGTCCAGGGGGCGAGGCGAGCAGTACTTC.

The chain employs TRBV15 and TRBJ1-6, with 11 bases that match TRBD1. The CDR3 length is 16 residues. Germline CDR1 and CDR2: LNHNV and YYDKDF (reference sequence). The V gene end was trimmed by 5 bases and the J gene end by 9 bases; junction bases not matched to a gene: 9. As DNA, the CDR3 is TGTGCCACCAGCCAGGACAGGGGGCGATTCGGTTCACCCCTCCACTTT. Translation gives CATSQDRGRFGSPLHF. Drawing the rest from reference TRBV15 and TRBJ1-6, the complete variable domain is DAMVIQNPRYQVTQFGKPVTLSCSQTLNHNVMYWYQQKSSQAPKLLFHYYDKDFNNEADTPDNFQSRRPNTSFCFLDIRSPGLGDTAMYLCATSQDRGRFGSPLHFGNGTRLTVT.

This clone appeared once. The chain joins TRBV14 to TRBJ2-1, with 7 bases identical to TRBD1. The V gene end was trimmed by 4 bases and the J gene end by 9 bases; junction bases not matched to a gene: 12. CDR3 size: 15 residues. In germline, CDR1 is SGHDN, CDR2 FVKESK. The CDR3 region is CASSLRDSQLGEQFF. DNA for the CDR3: TGTGCCAGCAGCCTACGGGACAGTCAATTGGGTGAGCAGTTCTTC. Using reference TRBV14 and TRBJ2-1 for the parts outside the CDR3, the full variable domain is EAGVTQFPSHSVIEKGQTVTLRCDPISGHDNLYWYRRVMGKEIKFLLHFVKESKQDESGMPNNRFLAERTGGTYSTLKVQPAELEDSGVYFCASSLRDSQLGEQFFGPGTRLTVL.

V gene TRBV18 combines with J gene TRBJ2-7, with TRBD1 as a possible D gene (6 bases). V shed 3 bases and J shed 2 bases, with 14 bases lying between them. This CDR3 is built from 15 residues. The germline CDR1 and CDR2 sequences are KGHSH and LQKENI. The DNA of the CDR3 is TGTGCCAGCTCACCGGATCATACAGGGACCTACGAGCAGTACTTC. This encodes CASSPDHTGTYEQYF.

The V call is TRBV19, the J call TRBJ1-2; D unresolved. Trimming pared 2 bases from V and 1 base from J, leaving 5 bases between. This CDR3 region has 13 residues. The germline CDR1 and CDR2 sequences are LNHDA and SQIVND (reference sequence). Here the CDR3 DNA reads TGTGCCAGTAGTATAACCGGTAACTATGGCTACACCTTC. Translation gives CASSITGNYGYTF. Together with reference TRBV19 and TRBJ1-2, the CDR3 gives the full variable domain: DGGITQSPKYLFRKEGQNVTLSCEQNLNHDAMYWYRQDPGQGLRLIYYSQIVNDFQKGDIAEGYSVSREKKESFPLTVTSAQKNPTAFYLCASSITGNYGYTFGSGTRLTVV.

This clone has a single count. The V call is TRBV28, the J call TRBJ2-1; TRBD2 agrees at 10 bases. The germline gives CDR1 MDHEN, CDR2 SYDVKM. This CDR3 spans 14 amino acids. J was trimmed by 8 bases and V by 6 bases; bases with no gene match: 7. CDR3 region: CASSLAGASYEQFF. The CDR3 region has the DNA TGTGCCAGCAGCCTAGCGGGAGCTTCCTATGAGCAGTTCTTC.

The V gene is TRBV30, the J gene TRBJ2-7; 10 positions agree with TRBD1. The CDR3 has 11 residues. V dropped 5 bases and J dropped 7; count of bases not matched to a gene: 2. CDR1 and CDR2 (germline): GTSNPN, SVGIG (reference sequence). The CDR3 loop reads CAWDRGREQYF. In DNA, the CDR3 is TGTGCCTGGGACAGGGGGCGGGAGCAGTACTTC.

The rearrangement joins TRBV21-1 to TRBJ1-2; the D call of TRBD1 is as the table states it, not checked on the DNA. TRBV21-1 is marked as a pseudogene. The CDR3 consists of 14 residues. CDR3 in amino acids: CASSIETQGYGYTF. DNA for the CDR3: TGTGCCAGCAGCATCGAAACACAGGGTTATGGCTACACCTTC.

The V and J genes are TRBV10-3 and TRBJ2-7; unclear D gene. Germline assignment: CDR1 ENHRY and CDR2 SYGVKD. CDR3 length: 15 amino acids. Trimming pared 8 bases from V and 0 bases from J, leaving 17 bases between. This chain's CDR3 is CAIENPGLPSYEQYF. DNA of the CDR3: TGTGCCATCGAGAACCCAGGATTACCCTCCTACGAGCAGTACTTC.

The count of this clone is one. The DNA of the CDR3 is TGTGCCAGCAGCGTAGAACCTTTTAGAGACTACGAGCAGTACTTC. Translated, it gives CASSVEPFRDYEQYF. The V gene is TRBV9, the J gene TRBJ2-7; D not certain. The CDR3 runs to 15 residues. Looked up from germline, CDR1 is SGDLS and CDR2 is YYNGEE. Trimming stripped 0 bases from V and 3 bases from J, with 13 bases between.

V is TRBV11-2 and J is TRBJ2-1; 11 nucleotides agree with TRBD1. The CDR3 extends over 16 amino acids. V shed 4 bases, J shed 4 bases, and the junction held 6 bases outside the gene matches. CDR1 is SGHAT, CDR2 FQNNGV, per germline. CDR3: CASSSSRDRGYNEQFF. The CDR3 region has the DNA TGTGCCAGCAGCTCATCCCGGGACAGGGGGTACAATGAGCAGTTCTTC.

The gene calls are TRBV11-2 and TRBJ2-5, with TRBD2 matching 11 bases. The CDR3 runs to 14 residues. Germline loops: CDR1 SGHAT, CDR2 FQNNGV. The J segment lost 3 bases and the V segment lost 5 bases, leaving 2 bases of the junction unmatched. The CDR3 region is CASSPTSGKETQYF. CDR3 in DNA: TGTGCCAGCAGCCCGACTAGCGGGAAAGAGACCCAGTACTTC.

The chain is built from TRBV7-9 and TRBJ2-5, with 7 bases fitting TRBD1. The ends lost 4 bases at V and 1 base at J; junction bases unmatched: 6. In germline, CDR1 is SEHNR, CDR2 FQNEAQ (reference sequence). The length of the CDR3 is 15 residues. The CDR3 nucleotides are TGTGCCAGCAGCTCAGAAGGGACAGCCCAAGAGACCCAGTACTTC. This codes for CASSSEGTAQETQYF.

This clone was detected once. This sequence joins TRBV7-3 and TRBJ2-2; D perhaps matches TRBD1 (6 bases). Germline values: CDR1 SGHTA, CDR2 FQGTGA. Trimming stripped 5 bases from V and 2 bases from J, with 15 bases between. The CDR3 has 16 amino acids. The CDR3, as DNA: TGTGCCAGCAGCCCAACCGGGACAAGTAACACCGGGGAGCTGTTTTTT. Its protein product is CASSPTGTSNTGELFF.

For the CDR3, the DNA is TGTGCCAGCGCCCGCGAGACAGGGGGAGGACGGACAGATACGCAGTATTTT. It specifies CASARETGGGRTDTQYF. The chain uses TRBV27 and TRBJ2-3; 9 nucleotides match TRBD1. After removal of 8 bases from V and 3 bases from J, the junction contained 15 bases not matched to a gene. Germline V gene sequence: CDR1 MNHEY, CDR2 SMNVEV (reference sequence). The CDR3 is 17 amino acids.

This clone was seen only once. This chain links TRBV5-1 with TRBJ2-1; 11 bases line up with TRBD2. Germline-derived CDR1 and CDR2 are SGHRS and YFSETQ. The CDR3 extends over 17 amino acids. V dropped 0 bases and J dropped 5; count of bases not matched to a gene: 7. DNA for the CDR3: TGCGCCAGCAGCTTGGCGCTAGCGGGAGGCCTTCACAATGAGCAGTTCTTC. Amino acid sequence: CASSLALAGGLHNEQFF.

The V gene is TRBV20-1, the J gene TRBJ2-5, with D uncertain. V dropped 6 bases and J dropped 5 bases, with 10 bases sitting between them. CDR1 DFQATT and CDR2 SNEGSKA come from the germline V gene (reference sequence). The CDR3 is 11 amino acids. The chain's CDR3 is CSAASSETQYF. The CDR3 DNA reads as TGCAGTGCGGCCAGTTCGGAGACCCAGTACTTC.